The 31 T cell receptor beta chains in this list originate from one sample, sequenced in a study of blood T cell repertoires in COVID-19. Using immunoSEQ multiplex PCR, the repertoire was profiled, and TCRdb retains in-frame clones only, with some absent. The repertoire includes around 70,000 clones, 80% to 90% of them detected once, and more than 1.5% sits in the top ten. The sample comprised peripheral blood. The receptors were gathered from a woman older than 75 with active or convalescent COVID-19.

The genes are TRBV29-1 and TRBJ2-5, with 7 bases that match TRBD2. From germline, CDR1 is SQVTM and CDR2 ANQGSEA. The CDR3 extends over 14 amino acids. V trimming: 5 bases; J trimming: 3 bases; junction bases outside the gene matches: 9. The CDR3 loop reads CSVSSRGGKETQYF. The DNA of the CDR3 is TGCAGCGTTAGTTCGCGGGGAGGGAAAGAGACCCAGTACTTC.

In this sample, this clone turned up a few times. This rearrangement joins TRBV4-3 to TRBJ1-6; 9 bases fit TRBD1. V dropped 4 bases and J dropped 6; count of bases not matched to a gene: 7. The CDR3 consists of 16 residues. Germline V gene lookup returns CDR1 LGHNA and CDR2 YSLEER. CDR3 bases: TGCGCCAGCAGCCTACTACCGGGACAGGGTAATTCACCCCTCCACTTT. Translation gives CASSLLPGQGNSPLHF.

The rearrangement links TRBV27 to TRBJ1-2; 9 bases line up with TRBD1. From germline, CDR1 is MNHEY and CDR2 SMNVEV (reference sequence). The V gene end was trimmed by 5 bases and the J gene end by 5 bases; junction bases not matched to a gene: 3. The CDR3 covers 13 residues. For the CDR3, the DNA is TGTGCCAGCAGTGGACAGGGGAGTTATGGCTACACCTTC. Translated, it gives CASSGQGSYGYTF.

The genes are TRBV2 and TRBJ2-2, with 9 bases identical to TRBD1. CDR1 is SNHLY, CDR2 FYNNEI, per germline. The CDR3 length is 14 residues. With V trimmed by 6 bases and J by 4 bases, 3 bases remained unmatched. CDR3 sequence (DNA): TGTGCCAGCAGGGGACAGGGCACCACCGGGGAGCTGTTTTTT. Translated: CASRGQGTTGELFF.

The rearrangement links TRBV4-1 to TRBJ1-1; 7 bases are shared with TRBD1. The CDR3 loop spans 15 amino acids. Unmatched junction bases numbered 5, after V lost 4 bases and J lost 0 bases. Germline V gene lookup returns CDR1 MGHRA and CDR2 YSYEKL. The CDR3 DNA follows: TGCGCCAGCAGCCTGGGACAGATTTTGAACACTGAAGCTTTCTTT. This gives the protein CASSLGQILNTEAFF.

CDR3 sequence: CAWSLGLGGSTDTQYF. CDR3 DNA sequence: TGTGCCTGGAGTTTGGGACTCGGGGGGTCCACAGATACGCAGTATTTT. V gene TRBV30 combines with J gene TRBJ2-3, with TRBD2 matching over 7 bases. Germline CDR1 GTSNPN, CDR2 SVGIG (reference sequence). Trimming cost V 2 bases and J 2 bases; bases outside gene matches: 10. The CDR3 length is 16 residues.

The rearrangement uses TRBV10-2 and TRBJ1-5; 9 bases fit TRBD1. Trimming cost V 2 bases and J 5 bases; bases outside gene matches: 4. The CDR3 is 15 residues long. Germline assignment: CDR1 WSHSY and CDR2 SAAADI. DNA of the CDR3: TGCGCCAGCAGTGAGAGGGACAGGGATTATCAGCCCCAGCATTTT. The encoded protein is CASSERDRDYQPQHF.

The chain carries TRBV2 and TRBJ1-6; tentatively, D is TRBD1 (6 bases). Germline CDR1 reads SNHLY; CDR2 reads FYNNEI. V dropped 4 bases and J dropped 14 bases, with 15 bases sitting between them. The CDR3 is 13 residues long. CDR3 protein: CASSGQDPFTLHF. The CDR3 DNA follows: TGTGCCAGCAGTGGACAGGACCCCTTCACCCTCCACTTT.

The chain uses TRBV9 and TRBJ2-1; TRBD1 matches at 8 bases. V was pared by 4 bases and J by 2 bases, with 5 bases of the junction left unmatched. The CDR3 totals 15 residues. Germline-derived CDR1 and CDR2 are SGDLS and YYNGEE. The CDR3, as DNA: TGTGCCAGCAGCCCCCGACAGGGGACCTACAATGAGCAGTTCTTC. Translated, it gives CASSPRQGTYNEQFF.

This clone was detected only once. The genes are TRBV9 and TRBJ2-1, with a weak D call TRBD2 (5 bases). The length of the CDR3 is 13 residues. CDR1 SGDLS and CDR2 YYNGEE come from the germline V gene. V was trimmed by 3 bases and J by 9 bases, leaving 13 bases between them. CDR3 sequence reads: CASSGTLAGEQFF. CDR3 sequence (DNA): TGTGCCAGCAGCGGAACCCTAGCAGGTGAGCAGTTCTTC.

The chain couples TRBV2 to TRBJ1-5, with no clear D. V dropped 5 bases and J dropped 4 bases, with 9 bases sitting between them. Germline loops: CDR1 SNHLY, CDR2 FYNNEI. This CDR3 region has 13 residues. The CDR3 loop is CASSLTGNQPQHF. The DNA for the CDR3 is TGTGCCAGCAGTCTGACTGGAAATCAGCCCCAGCATTTT.

CDR3 amino acids: CASSRPGESGNTIYF. In nucleotides, the CDR3 is TGTGCCAGCAGCCGCCCGGGGGAGTCTGGAAACACCATATATTTT. V is TRBV11-2 and J is TRBJ1-3; D is perhaps TRBD1 (5 bases). The CDR3 runs 15 residues. Looked up from germline, CDR1 is SGHAT and CDR2 is FQNNGV. Trimming took off 5 bases at V and 1 base at J, with 12 bases between the two ends. The variable domain in full, with the rest retrieved from reference TRBV11-2 and TRBJ1-3, is EAGVAQSPRYKIIEKRQSVAFWCNPISGHATLYWYQQILGQGPKLLIQFQNNGVVDDSQLPKDRFSAERLKGVDSTLKIQPAKLEDSAVYLCASSRPGESGNTIYFGEGSWLTVV.

This chain joins TRBV10-1 and TRBJ1-6, with D possibly TRBD1 on 6 matching bases. The CDR3 sequence is 13 residues long. The germline V gene has CDR1 WNHNN and CDR2 SYGVQD (reference sequence). The V gene lost 7 bases and the J gene lost 7 bases, with 11 bases spanning the gap. The CDR3 coding sequence is TGCGCCAGCAACGCGGGGGCGAATTCACCCCTCCACTTT. Protein sequence: CASNAGANSPLHF.

This chain uses TRBV7-2 with TRBJ2-3; tentative D call: TRBD1 (6 bases). Germline V gene sequence: CDR1 SGHTA, CDR2 FQGNSA. V lost 3 bases, J lost 4 bases, and 14 bases lay in between. The length of the CDR3 is 15 residues. CDR3 residues: CASSLAQGSADTQYF. CDR3 bases: TGTGCCAGCAGCTTGGCTCAGGGGAGCGCAGATACGCAGTATTTT.

The chain is built from TRBV19 and TRBJ1-5; TRBD1 matches 10 bases. The V segment lost 5 bases and the J segment 4 bases; nucleotides outside the gene matches: 11. CDR1 and CDR2 (germline): LNHDA, SQIVND (reference sequence). The CDR3 consists of 17 residues. The chain's CDR3 is CASSARDRGAPNQPQHF. The DNA of the CDR3 is TGTGCCAGTAGTGCCCGGGACAGGGGAGCCCCTAATCAGCCCCAGCATTTT.

This chain links TRBV18 with TRBJ1-2, with TRBD1 identical over 9 bases. In germline, CDR1 is KGHSH, CDR2 LQKENI. Unmatched junction bases numbered 9, after V lost 3 bases and J lost 7 bases. The CDR3 contains 15 residues. The CDR3 DNA follows: TGTGCCAGCTCACCCCGGACAGGGGCTGATGGTGGCTACACCTTC. This gives the protein CASSPRTGADGGYTF.

J is TRBJ2-7 and V is TRBV20-1; D is perhaps TRBD2 (5 bases). Germline V gene sequence: CDR1 DFQATT, CDR2 SNEGSKA (reference sequence). Trimming shortened V by 3 bases and J by 1 base, and 16 bases separated the two germline ends. The CDR3 is 15 amino acids. CDR3 sequence (DNA): TGCAGTGCTAGTGTACCGGGATACTCATCCTACGAGCAGTACTTC. This codes for CSASVPGYSSYEQYF.

The V call is TRBV29-1, the J call TRBJ2-3; the match to TRBD1 covers 8 bases. With 6 bases clipped from V and 1 base from J, the junction kept 0 bases outside the gene matches. CDR3 size: 12 residues. Germline values: CDR1 SQVTM, CDR2 ANQGSEA. CDR3 coding DNA: TGCAGCGTGGACAGGGGCACAGATACGCAGTATTTT. Translating gives CSVDRGTDTQYF.

This clone was seen only once. The rearrangement uses TRBV27 and TRBJ2-7; 8 nucleotides align to TRBD1. The CDR3 covers 13 residues. Trimming took 4 bases from V and 6 from J; bases not matched to a gene: 5. Germline V lookup: CDR1 MNHEY, CDR2 SMNVEV (reference sequence). DNA for the CDR3: TGTGCCAGCAGTTCCCTGACAGGGGCCGAGCAGTACTTC. It yields the protein CASSSLTGAEQYF.

The chain combines TRBV15 with TRBJ2-1; 14 bases are a match to TRBD2. There are 20 residues in the CDR3. From germline, CDR1 is LNHNV and CDR2 YYDKDF (reference sequence). Unmatched junction bases numbered 8, after V lost 1 base and J lost 0 bases. In DNA form, the CDR3 reads TGTGCCACCAGCAGAGTTAAAGGACTAGCGGGAGGAGGCTCCTACAATGAGCAGTTCTTC. This codes for CATSRVKGLAGGGSYNEQFF.

The CDR3 DNA reads as TGTGCCATCAGTGAAATGGGGGCCCACCGAGACACTGAAGCTTTCTTT. Amino acid sequence: CAISEMGAHRDTEAFF. The rearrangement uses TRBV10-3 and TRBJ1-1; D is perhaps TRBD1 (6 bases). V was shortened by 3 bases and J by 3 bases, with 17 bases between the two germline ends. This CDR3 has 16 residues. Germline V gene lookup returns CDR1 ENHRY and CDR2 SYGVKD.

The table lists this clone with a count of one. The gene calls are TRBV2 and TRBJ2-7; 10 bases map to TRBD1. The J segment lost 0 bases and the V segment lost 6 bases, leaving 5 bases of the junction unmatched. This CDR3 has 15 amino acids. From germline, CDR1 is SNHLY and CDR2 FYNNEI. The CDR3 nucleotides are TGTGCCAGCAGACCTTGGACAGGGGGCTCCTACGAGCAGTACTTC. This gives the protein CASRPWTGGSYEQYF.

V gene TRBV7-2 combines with J gene TRBJ2-2, with TRBD2 matching over 7 bases. Trimming at V came to 5 bases and at J to 3 bases, leaving 9 bases not matched to a gene. Looked up from germline, CDR1 is SGHTA and CDR2 is FQGNSA. The CDR3 length is 16 residues. In DNA, the CDR3 is TGTGCCAGCAGCCCCCCGAGCGGGATTCACACCGGGGAGCTGTTTTTT. This encodes CASSPPSGIHTGELFF.

Sample share makes this clone large. The chain recombines TRBV30 with TRBJ1-4, with 7 bases matching TRBD1. Losses at the gene ends were 0 bases for V and 1 base for J; bases not matched to a gene: 2. The CDR3 contains 15 residues. Germline loops: CDR1 GTSNPN, CDR2 SVGIG (reference sequence). The CDR3 here is CAWSVRDRTNEKLFF. CDR3 DNA sequence: TGTGCCTGGAGTGTTAGGGACAGAACTAATGAAAAACTGTTTTTT.

CDR3 nucleotides: TGCGCCAGCAGCCAAGTACAGGGCAGGGGCCCGACCGGAACGCAGTATTTT. It translates to CASSQVQGRGPTGTQYF. This rearrangement joins TRBV4-3 to TRBJ2-3; possible D gene TRBD1, 6 bases. The CDR3 length is 17 residues. Germline V gives CDR1 LGHNA, CDR2 YSLEER. V lost 1 base, J lost 9 bases, and 23 bases lay in between.

The chain links TRBV7-8 to TRBJ2-2, with D perhaps matching TRBD1 (6 bases). The germline V gene encodes CDR1 SGHVS and CDR2 FQNEAQ. V was clipped by 1 base and J by 3 bases, with 15 bases between them. This CDR3 is built from 17 residues. CDR3 region: CASSLVGKQGYTGELFF. The CDR3 coding sequence is TGTGCCAGCAGCTTAGTCGGGAAACAGGGATACACCGGGGAGCTGTTTTTT.

The rearrangement links TRBV2 to TRBJ2-1; 10 bases are shared with TRBD2. Germline V gene lookup returns CDR1 SNHLY and CDR2 FYNNEI. Germline trimming cut 5 bases from V and 6 bases from J; bases unmatched to any gene: 7. The CDR3 has 15 amino acids. The CDR3 here is CASSPYSGRPNEQFF. The CDR3, as DNA: TGTGCCAGCAGTCCCTATAGCGGGAGGCCCAATGAGCAGTTCTTC. The whole variable domain, remainder taken from reference TRBV2 and TRBJ2-1, is EPEVTQTPSHQVTQMGQEVILRCVPISNHLYFYWYRQILGQKVEFLVSFYNNEISEKSEIFDDQFSVERPDGSNFTLKIRSTKLEDSAMYFCASSPYSGRPNEQFFGPGTRLTVL.

This chain connects TRBV7-9 to TRBJ2-3; D perhaps matches TRBD2 (6 bases). This CDR3 has 14 amino acids. Germline values: CDR1 SEHNR, CDR2 FQNEAQ (reference sequence). The V end was cut by 5 bases, the J end by 2 bases, with 11 bases between. The DNA for the CDR3 is TGTGCCAGCAGCCATAGCGGCCCCACAGATACGCAGTATTTT. This gives the protein CASSHSGPTDTQYF.

The J gene is TRBJ2-2, the V gene TRBV2; 7 nucleotides line up with TRBD2. Germline V lookup: CDR1 SNHLY, CDR2 FYNNEI. This CDR3 has 14 amino acids. Trimming took 8 bases from V and 7 from J; bases not matched to a gene: 10. The CDR3: CASGGGFHSGELFF. DNA for the CDR3: TGTGCCAGCGGCGGGGGATTCCACAGCGGGGAGCTGTTTTTT.

CDR3 coding DNA: TGCGCCAATCCTCTTAGACTCCAAGAGACCCAGTACTTC. This encodes CANPLRLQETQYF. V usage is TRBV10-1 and J usage is TRBJ2-5; D unclear. Deletions cut 10 bases from V and 1 base from J, with 13 bases between. Germline-derived CDR1 and CDR2 are WNHNN and SYGVQD (reference sequence). The CDR3 runs to 13 residues.

V gene TRBV10-3 combines with J gene TRBJ2-3; D ambiguous. This CDR3 is 12 amino acids long. V was pared by 2 bases and J by 8 bases, with 8 bases between. In germline, CDR1 is ENHRY, CDR2 SYGVKD. The CDR3 protein is CAISEVFSTQYF. CDR3 nucleotide sequence: TGTGCCATCAGTGAGGTCTTCTCTACGCAGTATTTT.